This TCR beta chain was profiled in a study of T-cell memory formation after mild COVID-19. Overall study: TCR clusters were largely donor specific. Study findings and constraints: Pre-infection memory harbored some responding clones, suggesting cross-reactive memory joined. A balance of CD4 and CD8 characterized clones contracting day 15 to 85, whereas later expanders leaned CD4+.

In this sample, this clonotype turned up a few times. Its target is unknown. Libraries for TCRalpha and TCRbeta carried sample barcodes and unique molecular identifiers via 5'RACE. MiXCR was run by TCRdb on the 5' RACE reads, yielding one entry per CDR3 protein. The repertoire holds 350,000 to 400,000 distinct CDR3 sequences, around 21% seen once, with around an eighth in the top ten. V was pared by 5 bases and J by 2 bases, with 5 bases of the junction left unmatched. Germline V gene data show CDR1 as SGHVS and CDR2 as FQNEAQ. The CDR3 sequence is 17 residues long. V is TRBV7-8 and J is TRBJ2-1, with 14 bases aligning to TRBD2. Sequencing was performed on PBMCs or a T cell subset sorted from them (not recorded which). The receptor was isolated from an adult woman who had mild COVID-19 (a few samples of this study predate the infection). Cell type and time point are not known. DNA for the CDR3: TGTGCCAGCAGCCCCCGGACTAGCGGGGGGACCTACAATGAGCAGTTCTTC. It encodes CASSPRTSGGTYNEQFF.